The 7 T cell receptor beta chains below come from one sample, sequenced in a study of CXCR3-negative and CXCR3-positive naive CD8 T cells. General study points: CXCR3-positive naive cells carried more hydrophobic TRB CDR3s than CXCR3-negative ones.

The libraries of TRB cDNA were prepared using 5' RACE with UMI labels. TCRdb reprocessed the 5' RACE reads and reports one entry per CDR3 protein, with no DNA. The repertoire table contains roughly 130,000 distinct CDR3 sequences. No antigens are known for them. The sequenced sample consisted of naive CXCR3+ CD8+ T cells from blood. The sample's subset: CD45RO-CCR7+CD27+CD95- naive CD8+ T cells expressing CXCR3 (TNR3+). These receptors were obtained from a human donor in good health. Some clones in this sample may be carry-over from other donors' samples.

This chain links TRBV15 with TRBJ2-3; absent DNA, TCRdb's TRBD1 call cannot be checked. The CDR3 consists of 15 residues. Germline CDR1 reads LNHNV; CDR2 reads YYDKDF (reference sequence). CDR3 residues: CATSTGQGMTDTQYF.

The rearrangement links TRBV14 to TRBJ2-7; TCRdb picks TRBD1, but there is no DNA to check that call. Germline V lookup: CDR1 SGHDN, CDR2 FVKESK. This CDR3 spans 13 amino acids. This CDR3 reads CASSQTGEYEQYF.

This chain joins TRBV29-1 and TRBJ1-2. In germline, CDR1 is SQVTM, CDR2 ANQGSEA. The CDR3 sequence is 12 residues long. CDR3 region: CSVAGNNYGYTF.

CDR3: CASSSTGSQSQPQHF. The genes are TRBV6-5 and TRBJ1-5; the TRBD1 assignment by TCRdb is unverifiable without DNA. CDR1 is MNHEY and CDR2 is SVGAGI in the germline V gene. This CDR3 has 15 residues.

V and J are TRBV28 and TRBJ2-1; TCRdb lists TRBD1, though no DNA is available to test this call. This CDR3 has 15 residues. Looked up from germline, CDR1 is MDHEN and CDR2 is SYDVKM. The CDR3 reads CASSSTPRWNNEQFF.

The V call is TRBV7-2, the J call TRBJ2-1. The CDR3 has 13 residues. Germline V gives CDR1 SGHTA, CDR2 FQGNSA. This chain's CDR3 is CASSLKYLNEQFF.

The chain uses TRBV9 and TRBJ1-1. There are 14 residues in the CDR3. Looked up from germline, CDR1 is SGDLS and CDR2 is YYNGEE. The CDR3 here is CASSPSGASTEAFF.